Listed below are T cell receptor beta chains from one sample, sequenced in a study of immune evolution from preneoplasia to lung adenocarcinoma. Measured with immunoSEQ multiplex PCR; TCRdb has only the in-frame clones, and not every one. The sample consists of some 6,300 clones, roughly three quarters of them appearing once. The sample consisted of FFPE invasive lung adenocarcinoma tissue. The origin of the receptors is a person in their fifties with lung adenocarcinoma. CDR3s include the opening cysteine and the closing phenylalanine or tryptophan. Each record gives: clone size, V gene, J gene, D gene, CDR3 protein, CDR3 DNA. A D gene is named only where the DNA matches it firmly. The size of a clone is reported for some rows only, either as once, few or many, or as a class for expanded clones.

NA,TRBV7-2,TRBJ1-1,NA,CASSPRGGEIPSGTEAFF,TGTGCCAGCAGCCCGCGGGGGGGAGAAATACCCTCAGGCACTGAAGCTTTCTTT
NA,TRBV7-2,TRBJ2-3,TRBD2,CASTYAGGGTDTQYF,TGTGCCAGCACGTATGCGGGAGGAGGCACAGATACGCAGTATTTT
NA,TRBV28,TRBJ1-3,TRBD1,CASSLGPGTAGNTIYF,TGTGCCAGCAGTTTGGGTCCGGGGACAGCCGGAAACACCATATATTTT
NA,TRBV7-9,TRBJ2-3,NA,CASSLVGWESSEGKHTQYF,TGTGCCAGCAGCTTAGTTGGTTGGGAGTCTAGCGAGGGGAAACATACGCAGTATTTT
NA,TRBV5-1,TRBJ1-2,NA,CASSLRGRDNYGYTF,TGCGCCAGCAGCTTGCGGGGGAGGGATAACTATGGCTACACCTTC
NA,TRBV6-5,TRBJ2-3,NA,CASSNGGTDTQYF,TGTGCCAGTTCAAACGGGGGCACAGATACGCAGTATTTT
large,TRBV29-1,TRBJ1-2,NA,CSVRHALDYGYTF,TGCAGCGTTCGACACGCCTTGGACTATGGCTACACCTTC
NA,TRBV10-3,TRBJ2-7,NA,CAIRGSGADSYEQYF,TGTGCCATCAGGGGTTCTGGCGCAGACTCCTACGAGCAGTACTTC
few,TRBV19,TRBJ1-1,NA,CASRDAMSPEAFF,TGTGCCAGTAGGGATGCTATGTCCCCTGAAGCTTTCTTT
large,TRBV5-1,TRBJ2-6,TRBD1,CASSRTTGGLSNVLTF,TGCGCCAGCAGCCGGACTACAGGGGGCCTGTCCAACGTCCTGACTTTC
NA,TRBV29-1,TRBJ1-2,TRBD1,CSVRTGPNYGYTF,TGCAGCGTTAGGACAGGCCCTAACTATGGCTACACCTTC
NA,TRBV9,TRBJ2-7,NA,CASSRSLEYEQYF,TGTGCCAGCAGCAGGTCTCTGGAGTACGAGCAGTACTTC
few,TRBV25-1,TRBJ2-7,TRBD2,CASSLAGGYEQYF,TGTGCCAGCAGTCTAGCGGGAGGCTACGAGCAGTACTTC
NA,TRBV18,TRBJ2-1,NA,CASSPHQGETYNEQFF,TGTGCCAGCTCACCACATCAAGGGGAAACCTACAATGAGCAGTTCTTC
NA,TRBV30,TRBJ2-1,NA,CACRTGASYNEQFF,TGTGCCTGCCGGACGGGGGCCTCCTACAATGAGCAGTTCTTC
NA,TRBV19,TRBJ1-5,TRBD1,CASSMRGRGSNQPQHF,TGTGCCAGTAGTATGAGGGGGCGAGGAAGCAATCAGCCCCAGCATTTT
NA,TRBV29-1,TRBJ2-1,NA,CSVRIGSSYNEQFF,TGCAGCGTTCGTATAGGGAGCTCCTACAATGAGCAGTTCTTC
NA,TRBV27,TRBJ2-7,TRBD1,CASQGLGGTFYEQYF,TGTGCCAGCCAGGGGTTAGGGGGCACCTTCTACGAGCAGTACTTC
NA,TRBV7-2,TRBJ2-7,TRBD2,CASSPRGWGTSGRYEQYF,TGTGCCAGCAGCCCAAGGGGTTGGGGGACTAGCGGGAGATACGAGCAGTACTTC
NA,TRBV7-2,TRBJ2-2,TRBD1,CASSFRTGGYAGELFF,TGTGCCAGCAGCTTCCGGACAGGGGGCTACGCCGGGGAGCTGTTTTTT
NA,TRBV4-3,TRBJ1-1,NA,CASSQGKLAGAGAEAFF,TGCGCCAGCAGCCAAGGAAAACTAGCGGGGGCAGGCGCTGAAGCTTTCTTT
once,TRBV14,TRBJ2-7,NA,CASSRPGLHPYEQYF,TGTGCCAGCAGCAGACCCGGGTTACACCCCTACGAGCAGTACTTC
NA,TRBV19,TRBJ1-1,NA,CASSPGTRSEAFF,TGTGCCAGTAGTCCCGGGACACGCTCCGAAGCTTTCTTT
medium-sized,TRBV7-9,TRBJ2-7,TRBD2,CASSLGGLAGDSYEQYF,TGTGCCAGCAGCTTAGGGGGTCTAGCGGGGGACTCCTACGAGCAGTACTTC
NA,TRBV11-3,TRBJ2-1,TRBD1,CASSKRGTGGNEQFF,TGTGCCAGCAGCAAACGCGGGACAGGGGGCAATGAGCAGTTCTTC
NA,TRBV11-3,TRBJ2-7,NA,CASSFQGGSYEQYF,TGTGCCAGCAGCTTTCAGGGGGGCAGCTACGAGCAGTACTTC
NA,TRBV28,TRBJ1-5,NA,CASSTTGPSNQPQHF,TGTGCCAGCAGTACCACAGGGCCTAGCAATCAGCCCCAGCATTTT
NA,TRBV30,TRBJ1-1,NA,CARRLSNTEAFF,TGTGCCCGGCGGCTGAGCAACACTGAAGCTTTCTTT
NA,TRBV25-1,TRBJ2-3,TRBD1,CASTPTGTGLTDTQYF,TGTGCCAGCACCCCCACCGGGACAGGGCTCACAGATACGCAGTATTTT
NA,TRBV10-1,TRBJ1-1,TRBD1,CASSGTNGTGIGNTEAFF,TGCGCCAGCAGTGGGACCAACGGGACAGGGATCGGGAACACTGAAGCTTTCTTT
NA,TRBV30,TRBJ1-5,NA,CAWSSGITATYSNQPQHF,TGTGCCTGGAGTTCAGGGATTACAGCCACTTATAGCAATCAGCCCCAGCATTTT
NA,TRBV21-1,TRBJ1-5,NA,CASSKPGHNQPQHF,TGTGCCAGCAGCAAACCGGGACACAATCAGCCCCAGCATTTT
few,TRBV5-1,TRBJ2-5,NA,CASSRGPSEETQYF,TGCGCCAGCAGCAGAGGGCCAAGTGAAGAGACCCAGTACTTC
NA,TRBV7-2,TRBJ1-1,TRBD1,CASSPGQGVWTEAFF,TGTGCCAGCAGCCCGGGACAGGGAGTATGGACTGAAGCTTTCTTT
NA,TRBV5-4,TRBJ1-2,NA,CASSLGSRGNYGYTF,TGTGCCAGCAGCTTGGGGAGCCGGGGTAACTATGGCTACACCTTC
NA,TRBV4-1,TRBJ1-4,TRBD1,CASSLGGFNEKLFF,TGCGCCAGCAGCTTAGGGGGCTTTAATGAAAAACTGTTTTTT
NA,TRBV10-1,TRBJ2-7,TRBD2,CASSGLAGGALTSYEQYF,TGCGCCAGCAGTGGACTAGCAGGAGGGGCCCTAACCTCCTACGAGCAGTACTTC
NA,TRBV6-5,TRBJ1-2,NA,CASSYLPGSHGYTF,TGTGCCAGCAGTTATCTCCCAGGGTCGCATGGCTACACCTTC
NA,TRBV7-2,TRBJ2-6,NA,CASSPHDSGANVLTF,TGTGCCAGCAGCCCCCACGACTCTGGGGCCAACGTCCTGACTTTC